The 14 T cell receptor beta chains presented below share a single source sample, sequenced in a study of blood T cell repertoires in COVID-19 (TCRdb year 2020). Library prep was done by the immunoSEQ multiplex PCR assay. This immuneACCESS table, as held by TCRdb, lists in-frame sequences with V and J called but not all clones. Of the missing ones, under half trace to an unresolved V gene in checked studies; the others have no known cause. This sample is represented by about 45,000 clones; roughly 81% of them were singletons. The ten largest clones take up 28% of the sample. The sequencing sample was made of peripheral blood. These receptors were taken from a woman aged 70-85 years with acute or convalescent COVID-19.

The V call is TRBV4-1, the J call TRBJ1-5; TRBD1 matches 8 bases. CDR1 and CDR2 (germline): MGHRA, YSYEKL. The ends lost 1 base at V and 7 bases at J; junction bases unmatched: 9. This CDR3 spans 16 amino acids. The CDR3 loop is CASSQGGTGARQPQHF. In DNA form, the CDR3 reads TGCGCCAGCAGCCAAGGTGGGACAGGCGCCAGGCAGCCCCAGCATTTT.

This clone appeared a few times. The rearrangement links TRBV11-1 to TRBJ1-2; 7 positions match TRBD1. CDR1 SGHAT and CDR2 FQDESV come from the germline V gene (reference sequence). The V segment lost 4 bases and the J segment 5 bases; nucleotides outside the gene matches: 13. The CDR3 loop spans 16 amino acids. The chain's CDR3 is CASSSGGRTGVYGYTF. The DNA for the CDR3 is TGTGCCAGCAGCTCAGGGGGACGAACAGGGGTATATGGCTACACCTTC.

The chain combines TRBV5-5 with TRBJ1-1; TRBD1 agrees at 8 bases. The germline V gene has CDR1 SGHKS and CDR2 YYEKEE (reference sequence). The CDR3 spans 14 residues. With 2 bases clipped from V and 1 base from J, the junction kept 1 base outside the gene matches. CDR3 in DNA: TGTGCCAGCAGCTTCGGGACAGGGAACACTGAAGCTTTCTTT. As protein: CASSFGTGNTEAFF.

This chain joins TRBV5-4 and TRBJ2-3, with D possibly being TRBD2 (5 bases). The V end lost 0 bases, the J end lost 2 bases, and 10 bases lay between the germline ends. The germline gives CDR1 SGHNT, CDR2 YYREEE (reference sequence). This CDR3 spans 15 amino acids. The CDR3 is CASSLDLATTDTQYF. Here the CDR3 DNA reads TGTGCCAGCAGCTTGGATCTAGCAACCACAGATACGCAGTATTTT.

The chain joins TRBV7-2 to TRBJ1-5, with 8 bases lining up with TRBD1. V shed 4 bases and J 3 bases; nucleotides not matched to a gene: 5. CDR3 length: 15 amino acids. Germline lookup yields CDR1 SGHTA and CDR2 FQGNSA. CDR3 region: CASSSGQAINQPQHF. As DNA, the CDR3 is TGTGCCAGCAGCTCGGGACAGGCGATCAATCAGCCCCAGCATTTT. Filled out from reference TRBV7-2 and TRBJ1-5, the complete variable domain reads GAGVSQSPSNKVTEKGKDVELRCDPISGHTALYWYRQSLGQGLEFLIYFQGNSAPDKSGLPSDRFSAERTGGSVSTLTIQRTQQEDSAVYLCASSSGQAINQPQHFGDGTRLSIL.

The chain uses TRBV30 and TRBJ2-3; 11 nucleotides agree with TRBD2. This CDR3 is built from 16 residues. Trimming removed 2 bases from V and 2 bases from J; junction bases left unmatched: 6. CDR1 and CDR2 from the germline V gene are GTSNPN and SVGIG (reference sequence). In nucleotides, the CDR3 is TGTGCCTGGAGTATCGCTAGCGGGGGGTACACAGATACGCAGTATTTT. Protein product: CAWSIASGGYTDTQYF.

As regards this clone: One end of the junction does not line up with germline, which may come from a read error. The CDR3 here is CASSLDGGQGNF. The DNA of the CDR3 is TGTGCCAGCAGCTTAGACGGCGGACAGGGGAACTTC. V gene TRBV11-2 combines with J gene TRBJ2-7; 9 bases are shared with TRBD1. Germline CDR1 SGHAT, CDR2 FQNNGV. The CDR3 is 12 amino acids.

The chain is built from TRBV5-5 and TRBJ2-7, with TRBD1 matching 9 bases. CDR3 size: 13 residues. V lost 7 bases, J lost 0 bases, and 2 bases stayed unmatched. Germline V CDR1 and CDR2: SGHKS, YYEKEE (reference sequence). CDR3 amino acids: CASGQGSSYEQYF. In nucleotides, the CDR3 is TGTGCCAGCGGACAGGGGAGCTCCTACGAGCAGTACTTC. The full variable domain, rest sourced from reference TRBV5-5 and TRBJ2-7, is DAGVTQSPTHLIKTRGQQVTLRCSPISGHKSVSWYQQVLGQGPQFIFQYYEKEERGRGNFPDRFSARQFPNYSSELNVNALLLGDSALYLCASGQGSSYEQYFGPGTRLTVT.

The V gene is TRBV24-1, the J gene TRBJ1-2, with 7 positions matching TRBD1. The trim removed 5 bases at V and 7 bases at J, leaving 12 bases unmatched. The CDR3 contains 15 residues. CDR1 KGHDR and CDR2 SFDVKD come from the germline V gene. The CDR3 DNA sequence: TGTGCCACCAGTGCCGAGACAGGGAGTTATGTTGGCTACACCTTC. This translates into CATSAETGSYVGYTF.

The chain couples TRBV10-3 to TRBJ1-4; 7 bases match TRBD1. The CDR3 has 16 residues. CDR1 is ENHRY, CDR2 SYGVKD, per germline. V trimming: 0 bases; J trimming: 8 bases; junction bases outside the gene matches: 9. CDR3 in amino acids: CAISESRGTAGEKLFF. The CDR3 nucleotides read TGTGCCATCAGTGAGTCGAGGGGGACAGCGGGCGAAAAACTGTTTTTT.

In this sample, this clone turned up a few times. V usage is TRBV28 and J usage is TRBJ2-7, with 8 bases matching TRBD1. The germline V gene encodes CDR1 MDHEN and CDR2 SYDVKM. The CDR3 extends over 15 amino acids. V was pared by 6 bases and J by 1 base, with 8 bases of the junction left unmatched. CDR3 DNA sequence: TGTGCCAGCAGCCGACGGGACAGGCAGTCCTACGAGCAGTACTTC. Residues: CASSRRDRQSYEQYF.

In this sample, this clone turned up many times. The rearrangement joins TRBV5-1 to TRBJ1-6, with 10 bases fitting TRBD1. CDR3 length: 15 residues. Germline V gene lookup returns CDR1 SGHRS and CDR2 YFSETQ. Trimming took 3 bases from V and 10 from J; bases not matched to a gene: 7. The CDR3 here is CASSWDGTGVSPLHF. The CDR3 region has the DNA TGCGCCAGCAGCTGGGATGGGACAGGGGTATCACCCCTCCACTTT.

V and J are TRBV5-1 and TRBJ2-7; 9 nucleotides align to TRBD1. V shed 4 bases, J shed 4 bases, and the junction held 6 bases outside the gene matches. CDR3 length: 14 amino acids. Germline lookup yields CDR1 SGHRS and CDR2 YFSETQ. CDR3 sequence reads: CASSNGTGRYEQYF. The DNA of the CDR3 is TGCGCCAGCAGCAACGGGACAGGGAGGTACGAGCAGTACTTC. Supplemented by reference TRBV5-1 and TRBJ2-7, the full variable domain reads KAGVTQTPRYLIKTRGQQVTLSCSPISGHRSVSWYQQTPGQGLQFLFEYFSETQRNKGNFPGRFSGRQFSNSRSEMNVSTLELGDSALYLCASSNGTGRYEQYFGPGTRLTVT.

The genes are TRBV6-6 and TRBJ1-1; perhaps TRBD1 as D (6 bases). With 5 bases removed from V and 2 bases from J, the gap between germline ends came to 15 bases. Germline-derived CDR1 and CDR2 are MNHNY and SVGAGI (reference sequence). This CDR3 is built from 15 residues. The CDR3, as DNA: TGTGCCAGCAGTCAGAGGACAGAGCGAAACACTGAAGCTTTCTTT. Encoded protein: CASSQRTERNTEAFF.